The 26 T cell receptor beta chains below were found in one sample sequenced in a study of early T cells in non-severe SARS-CoV-2 infection. TCRdb used MiXCR to reprocess the 5' RACE reads, holding one entry per CDR3 protein. This sample has 28,000 or so distinct CDR3 sequences, with 3% to 4% found just once. Sequencing was performed on whole blood. The origin of the receptors is an adult who was a healthcare worker with PCR-confirmed SARS-CoV-2 infection or an uninfected control (not recorded which).

This clonotype was seen at least ten times. The chain couples TRBV9 to TRBJ1-6; 8 nucleotides align to TRBD1. From germline, CDR1 is SGDLS and CDR2 YYNGEE. V lost 1 base and J lost 16; bases outside the gene matches: 16. The CDR3 is made up of 16 amino acids. The CDR3 DNA sequence: TGTGCCAGCAGCGTATCGGACAGGGCTCGGCCCCGAGAACTCCACTTT. Translated, it gives CASSVSDRARPRELHF.

This clonotype showed up many times. V is TRBV4-2 and J is TRBJ2-1, with 8 bases lining up with TRBD2. The V segment lost 0 bases and the J segment 7 bases; nucleotides outside the gene matches: 8. The CDR3 totals 16 residues. CDR1 LGHNA and CDR2 YNFKEQ come from the germline V gene. CDR3 in DNA: TGTGCCAGCAGCCAAGACCGGGGGCGGGGGGAAAATGAGCAGTTCTTC. This gives the protein CASSQDRGRGENEQFF.

CDR3 coding DNA: TGCGCCAGCACCCCGACTGGGCCTTACAATGAGCAGTTCTTC. This gives the protein CASTPTGPYNEQFF. V is TRBV4-1 and J is TRBJ2-1, with D unresolved. CDR1 is MGHRA and CDR2 is YSYEKL in the germline V gene. The CDR3 has 14 residues. The V end lost 7 bases, the J end lost 4 bases, and 14 bases lay between the germline ends.

This clonotype was picked up many times. The rearrangement joins TRBV3-1 to TRBJ2-2; TRBD1 might be the D (6 bases). The CDR3 extends over 14 amino acids. V was pared by 1 base and J by 5 bases, with 8 bases between. The germline gives CDR1 LGHDT, CDR2 YNNKEL (reference sequence). The CDR3 here is CASSQGQGTGELFF. The DNA for the CDR3 is TGTGCCAGCAGCCAAGGTCAGGGGACCGGGGAGCTGTTTTTT.

This clonotype was seen ten or more times. The rearrangement uses TRBV19 and TRBJ2-1; TRBD2 agrees at 9 bases. This CDR3 is built from 15 residues. V lost 3 bases, J lost 2 bases, and 2 bases stayed unmatched. Germline CDR1 is LNHDA and CDR2 is SQIVND (reference sequence). The CDR3 loop is CASSMRGGAYNEQFF. Written as DNA, the CDR3 is TGTGCCAGTAGTATGCGGGGGGGCGCCTACAATGAGCAGTTCTTC.

This clonotype was observed at least ten times. The chain carries TRBV6-6 and TRBJ1-1; 8 bases agree with TRBD1. J gave up 10 bases and V 4 bases, and 17 bases lay outside the gene matches. Germline CDR1 is MNHNY and CDR2 is SVGAGI (reference sequence). This CDR3 comprises 16 residues. The CDR3 bases are TGTGCCAGCAGTTCTAAAACAGGGGGACTTCAACCCCGAGCTTTCTTT. Translating it yields CASSSKTGGLQPRAFF.

The rearrangement joins TRBV27 to TRBJ2-7; D might be TRBD1 (6 bases). The CDR3 sequence is 15 residues long. Germline-derived CDR1 and CDR2 are MNHEY and SMNVEV (reference sequence). Trimming removed 2 bases at V and 4 bases at J, with 15 bases between. The DNA for the CDR3 is TGTGCCAGCAGTTTAGCGACAGGCCCCAGGTACGAGCAGTACTTC. Encoded protein: CASSLATGPRYEQYF.

In this sample, this clonotype turned up many times. The chain carries TRBV19 and TRBJ2-2, with 7 bases aligning to TRBD1. Germline lookup yields CDR1 LNHDA and CDR2 SQIVND (reference sequence). The CDR3 has 15 amino acids. Trimming took 5 bases from V and 1 from J; bases not matched to a gene: 4. In DNA, the CDR3 is TGTGCCAGTAGTCCCCGGACAGGGAACACCGGGGAGCTGTTTTTT. Translated: CASSPRTGNTGELFF. Looking up the rest from reference TRBV19 and TRBJ2-2 gives the full variable domain: DGGITQSPKYLFRKEGQNVTLSCEQNLNHDAMYWYRQDPGQGLRLIYYSQIVNDFQKGDIAEGYSVSREKKESFPLTVTSAQKNPTAFYLCASSPRTGNTGELFFGEGSRLTVL.

This clonotype was counted ten times or more. The chain recombines TRBV12-5 with TRBJ1-1; the D is unclear. The ends were cut back, 6 bases at V and 4 bases at J, with 12 bases in the middle. The length of the CDR3 is 13 residues. In germline, CDR1 is LGHNT, CDR2 FRNRAP. The chain's CDR3 is CASGHARGTEAFF. CDR3 sequence (DNA): TGTGCTAGTGGCCACGCTCGGGGCACTGAAGCTTTCTTT.

The sample holds many counts of this clonotype. The chain is built from TRBV5-6 and TRBJ2-7, with 12 bases identical to TRBD2. There are 18 residues in the CDR3. V trimming: 1 base; J trimming: 3 bases; junction bases outside the gene matches: 11. Per germline, CDR1 SGHDT and CDR2 YYEEEE. CDR3: CASSLPTLTSGRIYEQYF. As DNA, the CDR3 is TGTGCCAGCAGCTTGCCAACACTTACTAGCGGGAGGATCTACGAGCAGTACTTC. The whole variable domain, filled in from reference TRBV5-6 and TRBJ2-7, reads DAGVTQSPTHLIKTRGQQVTLRCSPKSGHDTVSWYQQALGQGPQFIFQYYEEEERQRGNFPDRFSGHQFPNYSSELNVNALLLGDSALYLCASSLPTLTSGRIYEQYFGPGTRLTVT.

This clonotype was seen ten or more times. The chain couples TRBV4-1 to TRBJ2-3; D not resolved. V shed 1 base and J shed 4 bases, with 15 bases lying between them. Per germline, CDR1 MGHRA and CDR2 YSYEKL. This CDR3 has 16 amino acids. The CDR3 spells CASSQGVRSAADTQYF. The CDR3 DNA reads as TGCGCCAGCAGCCAAGGAGTGCGGAGCGCCGCAGATACGCAGTATTTT.

This clonotype was found many times. The chain links TRBV20-1 to TRBJ2-7; D gene unclear. Trimming removed 0 bases at V and 7 bases at J, with 10 bases between. From germline, CDR1 is DFQATT and CDR2 SNEGSKA (reference sequence). The CDR3 length is 12 residues. The CDR3 DNA reads as TGCAGTGCTAGAGATGGCATCGGGGAGCAGTACTTC. Translated, it gives CSARDGIGEQYF.

This clonotype showed up many times. This chain uses TRBV4-2 with TRBJ2-7; a weak D match, TRBD2 (5 bases). CDR3 size: 16 residues. Trimming left V 0 bases short and J 5 bases short, with 17 bases between. Per the germline V gene, CDR1 is LGHNA and CDR2 is YNFKEQ. CDR3 in amino acids: CASSQDRGRVSDEQYF. Here the CDR3 DNA reads TGTGCCAGCAGCCAAGATAGAGGGCGAGTATCGGACGAGCAGTACTTC.

The chain employs TRBV2 and TRBJ2-1, with unresolved D. The CDR3 sequence is 16 residues long. Germline V CDR1 and CDR2: SNHLY, FYNNEI. The ends were cut back, 5 bases at V and 5 bases at J, with 19 bases in the middle. For the CDR3, the DNA is TGTGCCAGCAGTTTCAGTCGGACCCCCCCCCACAATGAGCAGTTCTTC. Translated, it gives CASSFSRTPPHNEQFF. Variable domain in full (rest from reference TRBV2 and TRBJ2-1): EPEVTQTPSHQVTQMGQEVILRCVPISNHLYFYWYRQILGQKVEFLVSFYNNEISEKSEIFDDQFSVERPDGSNFTLKIRSTKLEDSAMYFCASSFSRTPPHNEQFFGPGTRLTVL.

Note on this clonotype: One base away lies a much larger clone, so this may be a sequencing read error. The V call is TRBV20-1, the J call TRBJ2-7, with TRBD1 matching over 7 bases. There are 17 residues in the CDR3. CDR1 is DFQATT and CDR2 is SNEGSKA in the germline V gene (reference sequence). J lost 3 bases, V lost 3 bases, and 17 bases had no gene match. CDR3 DNA: TGCAGTGCTAGGGATCCGGCAGGGGGAATTAGAGGCTACGAGCAGTACTTC. It encodes CSARDPAGGIRGYEQYF.

At least ten counts were recorded for this clonotype. The CDR3 region has the DNA TGTGCCAGCAGCCTAAGACAGTCCAGCTCTGGGGCCAACGTCCTGACTTTC. This translates into CASSLRQSSSGANVLTF. V is TRBV7-8 and J is TRBJ2-6; D is perhaps TRBD1 (5 bases). Trimming cost V 5 bases and J 0 bases, with 14 bases left between them. This CDR3 has 17 amino acids. From germline, CDR1 is SGHVS and CDR2 FQNEAQ.

Ten or more counts support this clonotype. The chain has TRBV7-6 and TRBJ2-1; D is ambiguous. This CDR3 comprises 13 residues. The V gene's germline CDR1 is SGHVS and CDR2 FNYEAQ. The germline V and J ends were trimmed by 5 bases and 0 bases, with 5 bases remaining between them. The chain's CDR3 is CASSPNSYNEQFF. In DNA form, the CDR3 reads TGTGCCAGCAGCCCGAACTCCTACAATGAGCAGTTCTTC.

This clonotype has at least ten counts. The V call is TRBV6-5, the J call TRBJ2-2, with a tentative D call TRBD1 (6 bases). The CDR3 is 15 residues long. Per the germline V gene, CDR1 is MNHEY and CDR2 is SVGAGI. Trimming removed 6 bases from V and 3 bases from J, with 14 bases in between. The CDR3 sequence is CASSPRGSHTGELFF. Written as DNA, the CDR3 is TGTGCCAGCAGCCCCAGGGGCTCTCACACCGGGGAGCTGTTTTTT.

This clonotype has ten or more counts. CDR3 nucleotide sequence: TGTGCCAGCAGCCGGGCCGAGTGGGACACTGAAGCTTTCTTT. It translates to CASSRAEWDTEAFF. The chain has TRBV5-8 and TRBJ1-1; D is unclear. Germline lookup yields CDR1 SGHTS and CDR2 YDEGEE. V was clipped by 4 bases and J by 3 bases, with 13 bases between them. This CDR3 has 14 amino acids.

This clonotype came up many times. This rearrangement joins TRBV27 to TRBJ1-1; the match to TRBD1 covers 7 bases. Germline V CDR1 and CDR2: MNHEY, SMNVEV (reference sequence). This CDR3 is built from 15 residues. The V gene end was trimmed by 6 bases and the J gene end by 2 bases; junction bases not matched to a gene: 9. CDR3 DNA: TGTGCCAGCAGCTCCCCGGACAGGACTAACACTGAAGCTTTCTTT. It specifies CASSSPDRTNTEAFF.

This clonotype is judged medium-sized (0.01 to 0.1%). CDR3 sequence (DNA): TGTGCCAGCAGCCAGGACTACCATTCCCAGTTCTTC. Its protein is CASSQDYHSQFF. V is TRBV7-2 and J is TRBJ2-1; TRBD2 might be the D (6 bases). CDR1 and CDR2 from the germline V gene are SGHTA and FQGNSA. Between the trimmed V and J ends, which lost 5 bases and 13 bases, there was a span of 15 bases. The CDR3 spans 12 residues.

This clonotype showed up many times. This chain links TRBV5-5 with TRBJ1-1; TRBD1 matches at 9 bases. The CDR3 length is 14 residues. Germline CDR1 reads SGHKS; CDR2 reads YYEKEE (reference sequence). V dropped 5 bases and J dropped 1; count of bases not matched to a gene: 3. CDR3 sequence: CASRTGGRNTEAFF. The CDR3 DNA follows: TGTGCCAGCAGGACAGGGGGAAGGAACACTGAAGCTTTCTTT.

This clonotype was found many times. The chain uses TRBV12-3 or TRBV12-4 and TRBJ2-2; tentatively, D is TRBD2 (5 bases). CDR3 length: 14 amino acids. The V end was cut by 2 bases, the J end by 9 bases, with 13 bases between. The DNA of the CDR3 is TGTGCCAGCAGTTTACCCGGGGAAGGCCGGGAGCTGTTTTTT. Translated, it gives CASSLPGEGRELFF.

This clonotype was found many times. This rearrangement joins TRBV29-1 to TRBJ2-5; 9 bases are a match to TRBD2. The CDR3 totals 13 residues. The junction had 7 bases not matched to a gene; V was cut back by 6 bases and J by 5 bases. CDR1 and CDR2 from the germline V gene are SQVTM and ANQGSEA. The CDR3 coding sequence is TGCAGCGTCCAGCGGGGGGTCGCGGAGACCCAGTACTTC. Translating it yields CSVQRGVAETQYF.

In its sample, this clonotype was seen many times. The V and J genes are TRBV5-1 and TRBJ1-1, with D uncertain. The V and J ends lost 5 bases and 2 bases respectively, with 13 bases between them. The CDR3 is 14 amino acids. Germline values: CDR1 SGHRS, CDR2 YFSETQ. The CDR3 loop is CASSQAVGNTEAFF. CDR3 coding DNA: TGCGCCAGCAGTCAGGCAGTAGGTAACACTGAAGCTTTCTTT.

There are many counts of this clonotype. The chain combines TRBV18 with TRBJ1-2; D is possibly TRBD1 (6 bases). CDR1 and CDR2 (germline): KGHSH, LQKENI. This CDR3 is built from 14 residues. The germline V and J ends were trimmed by 5 bases and 4 bases, with 14 bases remaining between them. DNA of the CDR3: TGTGCCAGCTCAACAGGGTTTTTGAGCTATGGCTACACCTTC. This codes for CASSTGFLSYGYTF. Using reference TRBV18 and TRBJ1-2 for the parts outside the CDR3, the full variable domain is NAGVMQNPRHLVRRRGQEARLRCSPMKGHSHVYWYRQLPEEGLKFMVYLQKENIIDESGMPKERFSAEFPKEGPSILRIQQVVRGDSAAYFCASSTGFLSYGYTFGSGTRLTVV.